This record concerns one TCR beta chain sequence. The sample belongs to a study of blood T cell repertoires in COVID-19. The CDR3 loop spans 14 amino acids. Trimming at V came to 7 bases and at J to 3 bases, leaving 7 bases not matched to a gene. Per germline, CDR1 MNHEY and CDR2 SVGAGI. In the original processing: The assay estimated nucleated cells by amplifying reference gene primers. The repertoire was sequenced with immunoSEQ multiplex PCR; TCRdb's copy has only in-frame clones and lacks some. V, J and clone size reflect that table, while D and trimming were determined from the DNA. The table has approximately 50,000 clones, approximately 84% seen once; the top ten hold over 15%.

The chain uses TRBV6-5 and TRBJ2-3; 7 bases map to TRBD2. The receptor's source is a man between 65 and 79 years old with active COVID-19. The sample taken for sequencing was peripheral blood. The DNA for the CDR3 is TGTGCCAGCACATTCGGGGGGTTAACAGATACGCAGTATTTT. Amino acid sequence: CASTFGGLTDTQYF.